One and the same sample provided the 16 T cell receptor beta chains below, sequenced in a study of beta chain features in type 1 diabetes. Study-level points and caveats: Shortening of TCRB CDR3s, moderate but significant, appeared in all four CD4+ subsets of Type 1 diabetes patients.

Sequenced material consisted of expressed TCRB transcripts (all of the isolated RNA was reverse transcribed). Clones were read by immunoSEQ multiplex PCR, and TCRdb kept only the in-frame ones, dropping some. This table holds under 350,000 clones, less than 30% found once. Their target antigens are unknown. Sequenced input: naive CD4+ T cells from blood. The source of these receptors is a woman aged 25 to 39 with type 1 diabetes.

This clone was seen only a few times. The chain combines TRBV15 with TRBJ2-7, with TRBD1 as a possible D gene (5 bases). The CDR3 is made up of 14 amino acids. Germline assignment: CDR1 LNHNV and CDR2 YYDKDF (reference sequence). Trimming cost V 0 bases and J 5 bases, with 11 bases left between them. CDR3 nucleotide sequence: TGTGCCACCAGCAGAGAGGGCAGGGCTCACGAGCAGTACTTC. Translation: CATSREGRAHEQYF.

J is TRBJ2-1 and V is TRBV28, with TRBD2 identical over 9 bases. The CDR3 runs to 15 residues. Germline V lookup: CDR1 MDHEN, CDR2 SYDVKM. Losses at the gene ends were 10 bases for V and 7 bases for J; bases not matched to a gene: 14. The CDR3 reads CATAAPAGGFNEQFF. In nucleotides, the CDR3 is TGTGCCACCGCGGCCCCAGCGGGAGGATTTAATGAGCAGTTCTTC.

This chain joins TRBV27 and TRBJ1-1, with D uncertain. CDR1 and CDR2 from the germline V gene are MNHEY and SMNVEV (reference sequence). V lost 6 bases and J 4 bases, leaving 12 bases between the germline ends. CDR3 length: 13 amino acids. The CDR3 loop is CASRVTSRTEAFF. CDR3 coding DNA: TGTGCCAGCAGGGTTACCTCGCGCACTGAAGCTTTCTTT.

This clone has more than one count but fewer than ten. This sequence joins TRBV5-1 and TRBJ2-5, with D tentatively TRBD2 (6 bases). Trimming stripped 1 base from V and 5 bases from J, with 21 bases between. This CDR3 comprises 17 residues. Germline CDR1 SGHRS, CDR2 YFSETQ. The CDR3 nucleotides are TGCGCCAGCAGCTTGAGGAGACTCTCGGGGACTCTCGAGACCCAGTACTTC. The encoded protein is CASSLRRLSGTLETQYF.

This clone came up a few times. The V gene is TRBV30, the J gene TRBJ2-5, with 7 positions matching TRBD2. Germline values: CDR1 GTSNPN, CDR2 SVGIG (reference sequence). CDR3 length: 14 residues. J gave up 9 bases and V 1 base, and 11 bases lay outside the gene matches. CDR3 amino acids: CAWSEASGFGAQYF. DNA of the CDR3: TGTGCCTGGAGTGAGGCTAGCGGTTTCGGGGCCCAGTACTTC.

The table lists this clone with a few counts. The chain combines TRBV27 with TRBJ2-1; 9 nucleotides align to TRBD2. Trimming took 5 bases from V and 13 from J; bases not matched to a gene: 3. Germline assignment: CDR1 MNHEY and CDR2 SMNVEV (reference sequence). This CDR3 is built from 11 residues. The CDR3 loop reads CASSGGLAQFF. In DNA form, the CDR3 reads TGTGCCAGCAGTGGGGGACTAGCTCAGTTCTTC.

This clone was detected only a few times. V gene TRBV20-1 combines with J gene TRBJ2-1; no definite D call. Germline V gene sequence: CDR1 DFQATT, CDR2 SNEGSKA (reference sequence). Between the trimmed V and J ends, which lost 3 bases and 6 bases, there was a span of 6 bases. The CDR3 extends over 11 amino acids. The CDR3 region has the DNA TGCAGTGCTAGTTTCGTCAATGAGCAGTTCTTC. It is translated as CSASFVNEQFF.

This clone has just a few counts. The rearrangement links TRBV9 to TRBJ2-1, with 7 bases aligning to TRBD2. Germline V gene lookup returns CDR1 SGDLS and CDR2 YYNGEE. The CDR3 is 15 residues long. V trimming: 3 bases; J trimming: 0 bases; junction bases outside the gene matches: 3. This chain's CDR3 is CASSGSGTSYNEQFF. CDR3 DNA sequence: TGTGCCAGCAGCGGCAGCGGGACCTCCTACAATGAGCAGTTCTTC.

This clone was detected only a few times. This rearrangement joins TRBV6-1 to TRBJ2-5; 8 bases align to TRBD2. The CDR3 contains 17 residues. Trimming cost V 4 bases and J 4 bases; bases outside gene matches: 14. Germline V gives CDR1 MNHNS, CDR2 SASEGT. The CDR3, as DNA: TGTGCCAGCAGTGGGGTGGGAGCGGGAGTGGGGCGAGAGACCCAGTACTTC. The encoded protein is CASSGVGAGVGRETQYF.

This sequence joins TRBV5-1 and TRBJ2-5; 7 bases match TRBD1. V shed 3 bases and J 5 bases; nucleotides not matched to a gene: 7. CDR3 length equals 14 residues. Germline lookup yields CDR1 SGHRS and CDR2 YFSETQ. CDR3 region: CASSSTGSLETQYF. CDR3 nucleotides: TGCGCCAGCAGCTCGACAGGGTCCCTGGAGACCCAGTACTTC. Together with reference TRBV5-1 and TRBJ2-5, the CDR3 gives the full variable domain: KAGVTQTPRYLIKTRGQQVTLSCSPISGHRSVSWYQQTPGQGLQFLFEYFSETQRNKGNFPGRFSGRQFSNSRSEMNVSTLELGDSALYLCASSSTGSLETQYFGPGTRLLVL.

The chain uses TRBV6-5 and TRBJ2-5, with D tentatively TRBD2 (5 bases). From germline, CDR1 is MNHEY and CDR2 SVGAGI. V was shortened by 4 bases and J by 1 base, with 7 bases between the two germline ends. There are 13 residues in the CDR3. CDR3 sequence: CASSFGLQETQYF. DNA for the CDR3: TGTGCCAGCAGTTTCGGACTCCAAGAGACCCAGTACTTC.

This clone was observed a few times. J is TRBJ2-5 and V is TRBV5-4, with D possibly matching TRBD1 (6 bases). The CDR3 covers 14 residues. Germline V CDR1 and CDR2: SGHNT, YYREEE (reference sequence). V lost 6 bases, J lost 8 bases, and 20 bases lay in between. The CDR3 coding sequence is TGTGCCAGCACGGAAGACAGGCAGGGAATTACCCAGTACTTC. It specifies CASTEDRQGITQYF.

This rearrangement joins TRBV30 to TRBJ2-3, with D possibly TRBD2 on 5 matching bases. V lost 3 bases and J lost 2, with 12 bases in between. This CDR3 comprises 14 residues. CDR1 is GTSNPN and CDR2 is SVGIG in the germline V gene (reference sequence). CDR3 in DNA: TGTGCCTGGAGGACGGGATTATCCACAGATACGCAGTATTTT. This sequence encodes CAWRTGLSTDTQYF.

This clone was seen a handful of times. The V and J genes are TRBV2 and TRBJ2-1; the match to TRBD2 covers 8 bases. The germline gives CDR1 SNHLY, CDR2 FYNNEI. V shed 1 base, J shed 6 bases, and the junction held 5 bases outside the gene matches. The CDR3 runs 15 residues. The CDR3 spells CASSEGLATFNEQFF. In DNA form, the CDR3 reads TGTGCCAGCAGTGAAGGACTAGCGACCTTCAATGAGCAGTTCTTC.

This clone was recorded a few times. The chain is built from TRBV7-2 and TRBJ2-3; 9 nucleotides match TRBD1. This CDR3 comprises 14 residues. V was clipped by 2 bases and J by 4 bases; unmatched bases: 1. Germline V gene sequence: CDR1 SGHTA, CDR2 FQGNSA. The CDR3 sequence is CASSLRDRADTQYF. CDR3 in DNA: TGTGCCAGCAGCTTAAGGGACAGGGCAGATACGCAGTATTTT.

This clone was seen a handful of times. V and J are TRBV18 and TRBJ2-1, with D possibly matching TRBD1 (6 bases). The CDR3 length is 15 residues. Trimming left V 3 bases short and J 7 bases short, with 16 bases between. Germline CDR1 is KGHSH and CDR2 is LQKENI. CDR3 region: CASSPNRAEANEQFF. The CDR3 bases are TGTGCCAGCTCACCCAACAGGGCCGAGGCGAATGAGCAGTTCTTC.